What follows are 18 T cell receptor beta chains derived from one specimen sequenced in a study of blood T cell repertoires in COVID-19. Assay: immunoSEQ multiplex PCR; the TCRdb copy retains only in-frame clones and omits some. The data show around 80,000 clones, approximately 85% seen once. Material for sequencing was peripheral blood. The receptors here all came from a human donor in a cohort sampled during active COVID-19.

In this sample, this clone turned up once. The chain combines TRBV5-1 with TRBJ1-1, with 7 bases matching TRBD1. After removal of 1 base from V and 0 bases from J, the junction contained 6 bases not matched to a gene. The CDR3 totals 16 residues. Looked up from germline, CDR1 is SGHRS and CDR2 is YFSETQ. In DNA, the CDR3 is TGCGCCAGCAGCTTGTGGGCAGGGGGGATGAACACTGAAGCTTTCTTT. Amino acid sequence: CASSLWAGGMNTEAFF.

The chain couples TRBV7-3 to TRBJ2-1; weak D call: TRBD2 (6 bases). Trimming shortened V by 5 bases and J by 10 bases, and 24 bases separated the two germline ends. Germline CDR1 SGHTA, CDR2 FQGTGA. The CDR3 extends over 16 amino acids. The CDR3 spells CASSPPSGGAPGEQFF. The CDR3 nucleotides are TGTGCCAGCAGCCCTCCTTCGGGCGGGGCCCCGGGGGAGCAGTTCTTC.

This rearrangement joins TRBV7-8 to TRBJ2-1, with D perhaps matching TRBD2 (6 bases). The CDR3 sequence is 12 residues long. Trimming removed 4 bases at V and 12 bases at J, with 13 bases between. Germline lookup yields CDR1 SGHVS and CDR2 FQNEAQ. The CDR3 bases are TGTGCCAGCAGCTCATTTCGGGGAGGGCAGTTCTTC. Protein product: CASSSFRGGQFF.

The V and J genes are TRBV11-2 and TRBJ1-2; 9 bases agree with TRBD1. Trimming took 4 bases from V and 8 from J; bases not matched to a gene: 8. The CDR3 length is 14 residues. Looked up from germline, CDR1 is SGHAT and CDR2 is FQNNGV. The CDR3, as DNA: TGTGCCAGCAGCTCGGGACAGGGCTACGGCGGCTACACCTTC. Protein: CASSSGQGYGGYTF.

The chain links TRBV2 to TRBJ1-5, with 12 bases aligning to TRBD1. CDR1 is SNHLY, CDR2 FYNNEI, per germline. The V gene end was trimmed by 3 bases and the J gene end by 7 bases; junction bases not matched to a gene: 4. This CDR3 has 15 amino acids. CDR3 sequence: CASSEGTGGGQPQHF. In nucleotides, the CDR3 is TGTGCCAGCAGTGAGGGGACAGGGGGCGGACAGCCCCAGCATTTT.

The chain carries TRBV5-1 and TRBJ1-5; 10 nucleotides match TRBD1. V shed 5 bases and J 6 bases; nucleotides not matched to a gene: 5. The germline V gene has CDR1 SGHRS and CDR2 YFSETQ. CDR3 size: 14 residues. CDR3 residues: CASRPTGGGQPQHF. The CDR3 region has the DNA TGCGCCAGCAGGCCGACAGGGGGCGGTCAGCCCCAGCATTTT. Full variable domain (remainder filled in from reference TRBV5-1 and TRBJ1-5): KAGVTQTPRYLIKTRGQQVTLSCSPISGHRSVSWYQQTPGQGLQFLFEYFSETQRNKGNFPGRFSGRQFSNSRSEMNVSTLELGDSALYLCASRPTGGGQPQHFGDGTRLSIL.

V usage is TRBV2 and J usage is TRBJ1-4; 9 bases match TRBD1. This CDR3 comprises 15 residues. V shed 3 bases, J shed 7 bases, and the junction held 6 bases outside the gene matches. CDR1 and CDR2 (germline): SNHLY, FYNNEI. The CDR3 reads CASSDPGTGSEKLFF. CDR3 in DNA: TGTGCCAGCAGTGACCCCGGGACAGGGAGTGAAAAACTGTTTTTT.

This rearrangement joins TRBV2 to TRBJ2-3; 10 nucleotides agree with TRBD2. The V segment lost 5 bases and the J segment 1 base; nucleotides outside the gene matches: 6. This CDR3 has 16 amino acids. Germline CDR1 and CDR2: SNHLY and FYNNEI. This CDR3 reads CASSTSGGARTDTQYF. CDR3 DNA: TGTGCCAGCAGTACGAGCGGGGGGGCACGCACAGATACGCAGTATTTT.

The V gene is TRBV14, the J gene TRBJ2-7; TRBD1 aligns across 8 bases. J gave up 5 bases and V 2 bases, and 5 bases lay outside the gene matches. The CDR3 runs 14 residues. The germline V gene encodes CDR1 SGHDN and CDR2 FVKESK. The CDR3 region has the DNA TGTGCCAGCAGCCAACAAACAGGGGGTGACGAGCAGTACTTC. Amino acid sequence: CASSQQTGGDEQYF.

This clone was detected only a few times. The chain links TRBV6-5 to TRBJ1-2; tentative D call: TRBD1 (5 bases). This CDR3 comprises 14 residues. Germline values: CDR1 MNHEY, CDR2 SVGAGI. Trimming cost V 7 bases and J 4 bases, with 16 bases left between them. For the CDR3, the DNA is TGTGCCAGCATATTGGGGCCCTACTCCTATGGCTACACCTTC. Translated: CASILGPYSYGYTF.

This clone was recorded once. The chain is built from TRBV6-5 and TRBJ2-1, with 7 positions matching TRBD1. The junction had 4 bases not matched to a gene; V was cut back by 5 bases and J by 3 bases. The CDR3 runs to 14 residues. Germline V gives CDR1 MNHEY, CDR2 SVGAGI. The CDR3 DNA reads TGTGCCAGCAGTACCGGGACAGACTACAATGAGCAGTTCTTC. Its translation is CASSTGTDYNEQFF.

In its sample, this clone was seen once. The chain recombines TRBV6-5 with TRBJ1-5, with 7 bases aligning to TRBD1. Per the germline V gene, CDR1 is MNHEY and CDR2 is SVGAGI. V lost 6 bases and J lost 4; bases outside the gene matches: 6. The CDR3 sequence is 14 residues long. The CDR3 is CASRGQFFNQPQHF. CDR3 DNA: TGTGCCAGCAGGGGACAGTTTTTTAATCAGCCCCAGCATTTT.

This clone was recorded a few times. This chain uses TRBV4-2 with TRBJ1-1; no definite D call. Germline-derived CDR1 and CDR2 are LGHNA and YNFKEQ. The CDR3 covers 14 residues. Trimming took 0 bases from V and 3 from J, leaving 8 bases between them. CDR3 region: CASSQDLRDTEAFF. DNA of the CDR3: TGTGCCAGCAGCCAAGACCTTCGGGACACTGAAGCTTTCTTT.

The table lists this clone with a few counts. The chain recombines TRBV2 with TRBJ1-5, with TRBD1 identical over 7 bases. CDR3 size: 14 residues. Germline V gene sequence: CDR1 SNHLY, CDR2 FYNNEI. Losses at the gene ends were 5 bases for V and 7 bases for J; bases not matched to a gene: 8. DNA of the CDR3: TGTGCCAGCAGTAAAAGACAGGGCGGACAGCCCCAGCATTTT. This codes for CASSKRQGGQPQHF.

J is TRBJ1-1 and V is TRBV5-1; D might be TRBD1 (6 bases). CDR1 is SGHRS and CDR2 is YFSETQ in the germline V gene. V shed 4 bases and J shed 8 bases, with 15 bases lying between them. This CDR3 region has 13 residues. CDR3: CASSPVGGAEAFF. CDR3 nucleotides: TGCGCCAGCAGCCCCGTCGGGGGGGCGGAAGCTTTCTTT.

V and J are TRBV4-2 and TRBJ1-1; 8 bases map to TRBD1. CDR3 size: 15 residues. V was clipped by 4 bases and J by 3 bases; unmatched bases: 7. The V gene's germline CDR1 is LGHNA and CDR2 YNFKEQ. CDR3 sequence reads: CASSRLDRADTEAFF. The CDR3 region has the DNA TGTGCCAGCAGCCGCCTGGACAGGGCGGACACTGAAGCTTTCTTT.

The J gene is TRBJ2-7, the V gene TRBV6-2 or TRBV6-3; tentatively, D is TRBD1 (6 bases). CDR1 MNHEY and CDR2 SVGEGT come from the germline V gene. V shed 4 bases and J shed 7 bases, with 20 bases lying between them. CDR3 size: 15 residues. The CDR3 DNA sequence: TGTGCCAGCAGTTCCTCGGGACACTGGGTATGGGAGCAGTACTTC. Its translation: CASSSSGHWVWEQYF.

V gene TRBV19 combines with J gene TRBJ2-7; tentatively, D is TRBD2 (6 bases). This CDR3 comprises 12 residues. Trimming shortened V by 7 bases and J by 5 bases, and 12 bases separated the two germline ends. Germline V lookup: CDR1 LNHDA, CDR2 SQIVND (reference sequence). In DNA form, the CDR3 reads TGTGCCAGTAAATCGGGGGTCCACGAGCAGTACTTC. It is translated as CASKSGVHEQYF.